Described below is a single T cell receptor (beta chain) sequence and its context. Generated by immunoSEQ multiplex PCR, the TCRdb table keeps only in-frame clones and is missing some. The data hold approximately 74,000 clones, with approximately 88% observed a single time. From germline, CDR1 is LGHNA and CDR2 YSLEER. This CDR3 contains 16 residues. Trimming cost V 4 bases and J 8 bases, with 18 bases left between them. The data were taken from a study of technical replicates of blood from a few donors. The chain combines TRBV4-3 with TRBJ1-6; no firm D call. This TCR derives from a human donor in good health. Some clones in this sample may be carry-over from other donors' samples. Sequenced: PBMCs. The CDR3 DNA is TGCGCCAGCAGCCCATCTATCCGGCAGGCCCATTCACCCCTCCACTTT. It yields the protein CASSPSIRQAHSPLHF.